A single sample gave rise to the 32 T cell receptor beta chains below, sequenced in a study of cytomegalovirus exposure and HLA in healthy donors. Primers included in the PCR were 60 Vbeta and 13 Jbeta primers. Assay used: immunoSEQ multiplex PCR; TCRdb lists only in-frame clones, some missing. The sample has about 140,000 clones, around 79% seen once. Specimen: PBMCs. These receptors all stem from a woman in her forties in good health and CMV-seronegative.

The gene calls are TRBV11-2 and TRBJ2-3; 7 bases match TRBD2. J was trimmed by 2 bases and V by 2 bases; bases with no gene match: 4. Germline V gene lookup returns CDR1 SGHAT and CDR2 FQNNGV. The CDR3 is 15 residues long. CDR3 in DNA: TGTGCCAGCAGCTTAAATAGCGGGTTCACAGATACGCAGTATTTT. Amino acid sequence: CASSLNSGFTDTQYF.

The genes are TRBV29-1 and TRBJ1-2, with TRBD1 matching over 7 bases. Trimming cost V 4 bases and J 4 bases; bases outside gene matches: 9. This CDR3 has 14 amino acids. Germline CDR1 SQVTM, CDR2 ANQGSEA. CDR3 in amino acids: CSVGQGSVSYGYTF. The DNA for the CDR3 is TGCAGCGTTGGACAGGGCTCCGTCTCCTATGGCTACACCTTC.

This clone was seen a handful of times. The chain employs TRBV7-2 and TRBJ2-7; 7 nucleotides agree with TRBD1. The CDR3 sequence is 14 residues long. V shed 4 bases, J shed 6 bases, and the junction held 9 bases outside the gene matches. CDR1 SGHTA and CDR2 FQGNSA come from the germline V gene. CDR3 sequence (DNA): TGTGCCAGCAGCTGGGACAGAGGGGGAAGCGAGCAGTACTTC. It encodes CASSWDRGGSEQYF.

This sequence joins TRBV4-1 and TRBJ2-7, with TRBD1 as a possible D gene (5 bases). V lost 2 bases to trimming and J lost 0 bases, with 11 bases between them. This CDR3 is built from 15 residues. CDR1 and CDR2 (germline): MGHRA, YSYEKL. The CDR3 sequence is CASSQTGLSSYEQYF. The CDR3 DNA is TGCGCCAGCAGCCAAACAGGTTTAAGCTCCTACGAGCAGTACTTC.

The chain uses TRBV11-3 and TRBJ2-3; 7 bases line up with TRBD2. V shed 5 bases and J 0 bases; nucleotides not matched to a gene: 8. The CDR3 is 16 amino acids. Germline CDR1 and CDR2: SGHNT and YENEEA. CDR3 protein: CASSRSGASSTDTQYF. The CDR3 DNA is TGTGCCAGCAGCCGAAGCGGGGCATCTAGCACAGATACGCAGTATTTT.

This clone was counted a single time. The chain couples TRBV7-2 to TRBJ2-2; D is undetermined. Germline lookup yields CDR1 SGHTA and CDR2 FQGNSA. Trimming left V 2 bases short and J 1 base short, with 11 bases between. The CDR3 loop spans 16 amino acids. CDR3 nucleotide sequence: TGTGCCAGCAGCTTACTTAGCCCCGGGAACACCGGGGAGCTGTTTTTT. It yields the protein CASSLLSPGNTGELFF.

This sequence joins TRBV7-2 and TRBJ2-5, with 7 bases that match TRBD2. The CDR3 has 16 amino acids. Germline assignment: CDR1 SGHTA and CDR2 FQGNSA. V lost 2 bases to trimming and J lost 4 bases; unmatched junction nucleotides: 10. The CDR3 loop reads CASSLRAGEHLETQYF. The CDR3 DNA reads TGTGCCAGCAGCTTAAGGGCGGGGGAGCATTTAGAGACCCAGTACTTC. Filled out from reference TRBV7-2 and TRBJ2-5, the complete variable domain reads GAGVSQSPSNKVTEKGKDVELRCDPISGHTALYWYRQSLGQGLEFLIYFQGNSAPDKSGLPSDRFSAERTGGSVSTLTIQRTQQEDSAVYLCASSLRAGEHLETQYFGPGTRLLVL.

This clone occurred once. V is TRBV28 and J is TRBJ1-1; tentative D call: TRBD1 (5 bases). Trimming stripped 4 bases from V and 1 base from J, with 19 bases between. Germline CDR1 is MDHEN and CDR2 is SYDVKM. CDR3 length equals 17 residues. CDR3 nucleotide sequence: TGTGCCAGCAGTTCCCCCGGTGGCAGGGCCAAGAACACTGAAGCTTTCTTT. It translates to CASSSPGGRAKNTEAFF.

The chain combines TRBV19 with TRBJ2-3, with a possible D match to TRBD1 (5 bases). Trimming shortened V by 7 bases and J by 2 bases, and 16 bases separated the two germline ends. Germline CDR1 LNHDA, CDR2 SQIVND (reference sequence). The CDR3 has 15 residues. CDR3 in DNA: TGTGCCAGTAAAAGGATCGACGGACACACAGATACGCAGTATTTT. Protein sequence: CASKRIDGHTDTQYF. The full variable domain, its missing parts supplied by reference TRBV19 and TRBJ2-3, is DGGITQSPKYLFRKEGQNVTLSCEQNLNHDAMYWYRQDPGQGLRLIYYSQIVNDFQKGDIAEGYSVSREKKESFPLTVTSAQKNPTAFYLCASKRIDGHTDTQYFGPGTRLTVL.

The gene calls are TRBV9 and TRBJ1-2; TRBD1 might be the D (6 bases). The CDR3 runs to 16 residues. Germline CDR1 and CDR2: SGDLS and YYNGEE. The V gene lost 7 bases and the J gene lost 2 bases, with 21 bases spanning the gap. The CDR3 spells CASRRTTGQQNYGYTF. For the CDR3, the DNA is TGTGCCAGCCGTCGGACCACAGGACAGCAAAACTATGGCTACACCTTC.

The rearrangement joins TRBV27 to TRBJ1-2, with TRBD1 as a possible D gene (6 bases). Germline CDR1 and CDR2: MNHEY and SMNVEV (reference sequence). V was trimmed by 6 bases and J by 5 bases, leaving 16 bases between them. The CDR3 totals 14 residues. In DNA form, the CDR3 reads TGTGCCAGCAGGCCTAACAGGGAAGGGTATGGCTACACCTTC. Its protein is CASRPNREGYGYTF.

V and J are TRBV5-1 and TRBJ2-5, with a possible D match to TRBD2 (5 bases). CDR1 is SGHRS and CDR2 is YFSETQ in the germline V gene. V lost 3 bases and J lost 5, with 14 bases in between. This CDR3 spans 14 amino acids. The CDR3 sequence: CASSSSQPGETQYF. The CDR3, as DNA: TGCGCCAGCAGCTCTTCCCAGCCGGGGGAGACCCAGTACTTC.

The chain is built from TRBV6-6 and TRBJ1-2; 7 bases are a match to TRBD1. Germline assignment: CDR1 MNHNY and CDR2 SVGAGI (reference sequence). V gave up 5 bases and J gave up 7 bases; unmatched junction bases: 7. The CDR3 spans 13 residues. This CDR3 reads CASSNTGDIGYTF. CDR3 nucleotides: TGTGCCAGCAGTAACACAGGGGATATTGGCTACACCTTC.

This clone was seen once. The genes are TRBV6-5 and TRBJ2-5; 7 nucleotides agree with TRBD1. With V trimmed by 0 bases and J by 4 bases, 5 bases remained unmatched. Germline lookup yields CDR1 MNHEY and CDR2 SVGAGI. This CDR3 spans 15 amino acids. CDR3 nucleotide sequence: TGTGCCAGCAGTTACTCCAGGGCAGGGGGAGAGACCCAGTACTTC. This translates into CASSYSRAGGETQYF.

The CDR3 DNA follows: TGTGCCAGCAGGTCTAGCGGGCATTCCTACAATGAGCAGTTCTTC. Protein sequence: CASRSSGHSYNEQFF. V gene TRBV27 combines with J gene TRBJ2-1, with 8 bases aligning to TRBD2. CDR1 is MNHEY, CDR2 SMNVEV, per germline (reference sequence). V lost 6 bases and J lost 1; bases outside the gene matches: 5. CDR3 length equals 15 residues.

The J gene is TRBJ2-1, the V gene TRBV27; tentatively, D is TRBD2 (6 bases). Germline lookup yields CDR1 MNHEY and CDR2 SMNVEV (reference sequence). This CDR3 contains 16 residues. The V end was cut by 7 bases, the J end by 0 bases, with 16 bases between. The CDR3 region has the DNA TGTGCCAGCAATGGGATCGGGGGTAGCTCCTACAATGAGCAGTTCTTC. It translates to CASNGIGGSSYNEQFF.

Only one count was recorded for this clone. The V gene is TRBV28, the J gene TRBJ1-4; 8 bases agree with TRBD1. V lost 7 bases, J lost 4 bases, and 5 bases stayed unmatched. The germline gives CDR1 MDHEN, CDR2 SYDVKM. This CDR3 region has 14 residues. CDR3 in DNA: TGTGCCAGCACCTTGGACAGGGTTAATGAAAAACTGTTTTTT. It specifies CASTLDRVNEKLFF.

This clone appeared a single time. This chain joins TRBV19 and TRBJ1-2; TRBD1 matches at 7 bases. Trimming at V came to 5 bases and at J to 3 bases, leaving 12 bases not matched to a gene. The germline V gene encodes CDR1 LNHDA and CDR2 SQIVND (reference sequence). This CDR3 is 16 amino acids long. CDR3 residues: CASSYGPDRAHYGYTF. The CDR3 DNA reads TGTGCCAGTAGTTACGGGCCTGACAGGGCCCACTATGGCTACACCTTC.

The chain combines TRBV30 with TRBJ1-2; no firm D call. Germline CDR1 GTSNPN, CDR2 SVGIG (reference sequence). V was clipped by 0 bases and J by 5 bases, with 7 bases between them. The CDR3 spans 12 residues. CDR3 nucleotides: TGTGCCTGGAGTGTCGGAGTATATGGCTACACCTTC. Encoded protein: CAWSVGVYGYTF.

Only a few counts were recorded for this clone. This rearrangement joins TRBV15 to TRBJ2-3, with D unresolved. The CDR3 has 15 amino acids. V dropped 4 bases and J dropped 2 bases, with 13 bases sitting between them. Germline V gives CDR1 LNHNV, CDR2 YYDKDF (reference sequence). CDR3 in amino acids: CATSIPLEDTDTQYF. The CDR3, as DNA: TGTGCCACCAGCATACCATTAGAGGACACAGATACGCAGTATTTT.

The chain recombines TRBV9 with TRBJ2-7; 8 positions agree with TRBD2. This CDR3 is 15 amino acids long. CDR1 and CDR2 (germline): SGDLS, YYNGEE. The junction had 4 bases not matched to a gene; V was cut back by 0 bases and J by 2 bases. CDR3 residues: CASSVGAGDTYEQYF. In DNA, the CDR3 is TGTGCCAGCAGCGTAGGAGCGGGGGATACCTACGAGCAGTACTTC.

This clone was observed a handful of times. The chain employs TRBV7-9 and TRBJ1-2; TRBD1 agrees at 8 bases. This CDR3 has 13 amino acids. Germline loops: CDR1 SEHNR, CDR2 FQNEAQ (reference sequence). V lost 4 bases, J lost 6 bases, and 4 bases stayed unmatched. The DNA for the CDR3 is TGTGCCAGCAGCTACGGACAGGGTGATGGCTACACCTTC. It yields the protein CASSYGQGDGYTF.

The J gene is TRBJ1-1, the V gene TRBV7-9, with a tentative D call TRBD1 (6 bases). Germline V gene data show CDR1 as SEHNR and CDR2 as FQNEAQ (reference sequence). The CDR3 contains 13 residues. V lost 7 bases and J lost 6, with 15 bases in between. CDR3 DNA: TGTGCCAGCATCGAGTTTGGGGGCCCTGAAGCTTTCTTT. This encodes CASIEFGGPEAFF.

CDR3 sequence: CASSLAREYNSPLHF. In DNA form, the CDR3 reads TGTGCCAGCAGTTTGGCCCGGGAGTATAATTCACCCCTCCACTTT. The chain combines TRBV28 with TRBJ1-6; D is undetermined. The CDR3 runs 15 residues. Deletions cut 3 bases from V and 4 bases from J, with 10 bases between. Germline V gene sequence: CDR1 MDHEN, CDR2 SYDVKM.

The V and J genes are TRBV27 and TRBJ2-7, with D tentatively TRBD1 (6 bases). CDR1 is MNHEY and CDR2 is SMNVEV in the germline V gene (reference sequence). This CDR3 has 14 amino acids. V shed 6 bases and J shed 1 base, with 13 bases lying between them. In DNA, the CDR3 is TGTGCCAGCAGAACAGGGATCGGGTCCTACGAGCAGTACTTC. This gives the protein CASRTGIGSYEQYF.

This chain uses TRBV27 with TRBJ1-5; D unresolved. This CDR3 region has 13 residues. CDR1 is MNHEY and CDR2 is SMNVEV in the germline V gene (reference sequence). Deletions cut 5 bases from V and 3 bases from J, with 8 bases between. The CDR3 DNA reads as TGTGCCAGCAGTCCCGTAATCAATCAGCCCCAGCATTTT. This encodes CASSPVINQPQHF.

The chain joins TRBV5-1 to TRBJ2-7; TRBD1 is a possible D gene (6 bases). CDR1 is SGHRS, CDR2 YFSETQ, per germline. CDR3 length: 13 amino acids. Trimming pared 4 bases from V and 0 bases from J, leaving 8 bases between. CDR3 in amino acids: CASSAGDSYEQYF. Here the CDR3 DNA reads TGCGCCAGCAGCGCAGGGGACTCCTACGAGCAGTACTTC. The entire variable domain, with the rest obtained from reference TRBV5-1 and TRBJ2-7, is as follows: KAGVTQTPRYLIKTRGQQVTLSCSPISGHRSVSWYQQTPGQGLQFLFEYFSETQRNKGNFPGRFSGRQFSNSRSEMNVSTLELGDSALYLCASSAGDSYEQYFGPGTRLTVT.

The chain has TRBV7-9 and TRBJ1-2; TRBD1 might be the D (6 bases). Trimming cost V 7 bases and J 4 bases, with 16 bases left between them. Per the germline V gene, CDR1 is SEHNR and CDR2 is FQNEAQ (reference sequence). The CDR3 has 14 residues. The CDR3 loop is CASIRLAGAYGYTF. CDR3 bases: TGTGCCAGCATCCGTTTGGCAGGGGCCTATGGCTACACCTTC.

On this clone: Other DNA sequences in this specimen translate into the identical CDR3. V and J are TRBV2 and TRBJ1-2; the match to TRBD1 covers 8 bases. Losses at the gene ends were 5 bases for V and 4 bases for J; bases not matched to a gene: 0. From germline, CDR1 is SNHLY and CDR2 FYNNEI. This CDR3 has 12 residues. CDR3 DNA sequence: TGTGCCAGCAGTACAGGGGGCTATGGCTACACCTTC. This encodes CASSTGGYGYTF.

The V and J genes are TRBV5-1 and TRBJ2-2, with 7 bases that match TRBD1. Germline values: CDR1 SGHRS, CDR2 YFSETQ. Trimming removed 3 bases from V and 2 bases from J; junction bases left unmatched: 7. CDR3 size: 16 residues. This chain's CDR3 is CASSSWDRRNTGELFF. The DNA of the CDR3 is TGCGCCAGCAGCTCCTGGGACAGAAGAAACACCGGGGAGCTGTTTTTT.

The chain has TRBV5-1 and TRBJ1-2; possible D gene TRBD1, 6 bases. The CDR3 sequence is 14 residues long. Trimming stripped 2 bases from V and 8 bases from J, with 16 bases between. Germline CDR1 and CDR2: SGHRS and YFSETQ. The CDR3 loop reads CASSLEGDTIGYTF. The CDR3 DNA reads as TGCGCCAGCAGCTTAGAGGGGGATACTATCGGCTACACCTTC. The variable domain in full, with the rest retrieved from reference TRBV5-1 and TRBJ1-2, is KAGVTQTPRYLIKTRGQQVTLSCSPISGHRSVSWYQQTPGQGLQFLFEYFSETQRNKGNFPGRFSGRQFSNSRSEMNVSTLELGDSALYLCASSLEGDTIGYTFGSGTRLTVV.

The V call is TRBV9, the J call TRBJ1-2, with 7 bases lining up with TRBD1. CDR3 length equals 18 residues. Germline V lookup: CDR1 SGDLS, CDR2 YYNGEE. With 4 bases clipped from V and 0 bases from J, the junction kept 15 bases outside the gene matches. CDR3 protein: CASSPSPRGGRTNYGYTF. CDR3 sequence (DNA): TGTGCCAGCAGCCCATCCCCGAGAGGGGGCAGGACTAACTATGGCTACACCTTC. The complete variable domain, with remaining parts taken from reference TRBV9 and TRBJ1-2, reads DSGVTQTPKHLITATGQRVTLRCSPRSGDLSVYWYQQSLDQGLQFLIQYYNGEERAKGNILERFSAQQFPDLHSELNLSSLELGDSALYFCASSPSPRGGRTNYGYTFGSGTRLTVV.